The next 10 T cell receptor beta chains were all read from a single sample in a study of identical twins. TCRdb fed the 5' RACE reads into MiXCR, producing one record per CDR3 protein. The table has roughly 770,000 distinct CDR3 sequences, 18% seen once. This sample was shared with a second study, whose subject was T cells expressing NK-cell markers.

The sample consisted of PBMCs. The receptors were sampled from a woman under 30 in good health.

Only a few counts were recorded for this clonotype. The V and J genes are TRBV10-3 and TRBJ1-5; D remains ambiguous. Trimming shortened V by 10 bases and J by 0 bases, and 10 bases separated the two germline ends. CDR1 and CDR2 (germline): ENHRY, SYGVKD. The CDR3 extends over 13 amino acids. The CDR3 bases are TGTGCCACAAAGAGTTATAGCAATCAGCCCCAGCATTTT. Translating it yields CATKSYSNQPQHF.

In DNA form, the CDR3 reads TGTGCCAGCAGTTTCGGACTAGCTGCGAGCTCCTACGAGCAGTACTTC. Its translation: CASSFGLAASSYEQYF. This sequence joins TRBV27 and TRBJ2-7; 8 nucleotides agree with TRBD2. The junction had 7 bases not matched to a gene; V was cut back by 3 bases and J by 0 bases. Germline CDR1 MNHEY, CDR2 SMNVEV (reference sequence). CDR3 size: 16 residues.

The chain is built from TRBV29-1 and TRBJ2-3, with TRBD1 as a possible D gene (6 bases). The CDR3 has 14 residues. Germline V gene data show CDR1 as SQVTM and CDR2 as ANQGSEA. V was pared by 0 bases and J by 6 bases, with 13 bases between. The CDR3 sequence is CSVEDSRRGDTQYF. CDR3 in DNA: TGCAGCGTTGAAGATAGCCGCAGGGGTGATACGCAGTATTTT.

The sample holds a few counts of this clonotype. The chain is built from TRBV7-9 and TRBJ2-1, with 8 bases lining up with TRBD2. CDR3 length: 16 residues. Trimming took 6 bases from V and 6 from J; bases not matched to a gene: 13. In germline, CDR1 is SEHNR, CDR2 FQNEAQ (reference sequence). The CDR3 DNA reads TGTGCCAGCAGAGGTCCAGAAGCGGGGGCGCTCAATGAGCAGTTCTTC. Its translation is CASRGPEAGALNEQFF.

This clonotype was counted between two and nine times. This chain connects TRBV20-1 to TRBJ1-2; 9 nucleotides agree with TRBD1. The CDR3 loop spans 15 amino acids. The germline CDR1 and CDR2 sequences are DFQATT and SNEGSKA (reference sequence). The V gene end was trimmed by 6 bases and the J gene end by 3 bases; junction bases not matched to a gene: 11. In DNA, the CDR3 is TGCAGTGCAGCAGGGGTCGGACAGGGGTACTATGGCTACACCTTC. It translates to CSAAGVGQGYYGYTF.

In the case of this clonotype: The junction shows a germline mismatch at one end, possibly a read error. This chain joins TRBV7-7 and TRBJ2-3, with 11 positions matching TRBD2. The CDR3 is made up of 15 amino acids. Germline assignment: CDR1 SSHAT and CDR2 FNYEAQ (reference sequence). The CDR3 DNA reads as TGTGCTAGCAGCTTAGTAGCGGGGGGGCAAGATACGCAGTATTTT. Its protein is CASSLVAGGQDTQYF.

This clonotype came up many times. The chain has TRBV12-3 or TRBV12-4 and TRBJ1-2; TRBD1 aligns across 7 bases. CDR3 size: 11 residues. V gave up 3 bases and J gave up 8 bases; unmatched junction bases: 0. CDR3 nucleotides: TGTGCCAGCAGTTTGGGACAGGGCTACACCTTC. Amino acids: CASSLGQGYTF.

This clonotype was counted a few times. The rearrangement links TRBV20-1 to TRBJ2-7; 9 bases are a match to TRBD1. V lost 3 bases and J lost 0; bases outside the gene matches: 12. Germline values: CDR1 DFQATT, CDR2 SNEGSKA (reference sequence). The CDR3 has 17 amino acids. The CDR3 nucleotides are TGCAGTGCTAGTGGGCTATCGACAGGGGGGGTCTCCTACGAGCAGTACTTC. Residues: CSASGLSTGGVSYEQYF.

The chain employs TRBV6-5 and TRBJ2-7; D may be TRBD1 (5 bases). Germline loops: CDR1 MNHEY, CDR2 SVGAGI. The CDR3 length is 14 residues. V was trimmed by 0 bases and J by 2 bases, leaving 8 bases between them. The CDR3, as DNA: TGTGCCAGCAGTTACTCCGACAGAACCTACGAGCAGTACTTC. Translating it yields CASSYSDRTYEQYF.

This clonotype showed up just a few times. V and J are TRBV12-3 or TRBV12-4 and TRBJ1-1, with TRBD1 matching over 7 bases. The CDR3 has 16 amino acids. V was pared by 3 bases and J by 3 bases, with 10 bases of the junction left unmatched. This chain's CDR3 is CASSFGGQIPYTEAFF. The CDR3 nucleotides are TGTGCCAGCAGTTTTGGGGGACAGATACCTTACACTGAAGCTTTCTTT.